The text below deals with one TCR beta chain. Its matching antigen is unknown. The data were obtained in a study of OX40 agonist ivuxolimab in advanced cancers. Study background: Partial responses were achieved by three patients: one hepatocellular carcinoma, two cutaneous melanoma.

The germline CDR1 and CDR2 sequences are SEHNR and FQNEAQ (reference sequence). This CDR3 has 16 residues. Trimming removed 1 base from V and 4 bases from J, with 14 bases in between. Overall study results and limits: Certain nonresponders additionally had low normalized T-cell clonal expansion.

With baseline, cycle 4 day 1, and cycle 7 day 1 as timepoints, blood was sampled. Profiled with immunoSEQ multiplex PCR; TCRdb holds only in-frame clones, not every one. The sample shows around 80,000 clones, approximately 93% of them seen only once. The material was CD4+ or CD8+ T cells sorted from blood, obtained in a trial of the OX40 agonist ivuxolimab. The J gene is TRBJ2-1, the V gene TRBV7-9; D is perhaps TRBD2 (6 bases). The TCR sequence derives from an adult with an advanced solid tumor such as melanoma, head and neck, liver or kidney cancer. The CDR3 coding sequence is TGTGCCAGCAGCTTAGTATCATTTCGGGGGTACAATGAGCAGTTCTTC. Its translation is CASSLVSFRGYNEQFF.